Listed below are T cell receptor beta chains from one sample, sequenced in a study of glioma-infiltrating T cells after dendritic cell vaccination. The method was immunoSEQ multiplex PCR; TCRdb's version includes in-frame clones alone and lacks a portion of them. The repertoire consists of roughly 85,000 clones, with roughly 85% occurring once and the leading ten covering under 8.5%. The sample in question was blood, obtained after dendritic cell vaccination. Receptor source: a human donor with glioblastoma. Each CDR3 is given with its conserved first and last residue. Fields, in order: clone size, V gene, J gene, D gene, CDR3 protein, CDR3 DNA. D genes are given only for firm matches. Part of the rows lack a size; the others show once, few, many or a class for expanded clones.

clone_size: .
v_call: TRBV19
j_call: TRBJ2-7
d_call: TRBD2
cdr3_aa: CASSSGLAGEQYF
cdr3_nt: TGTGCCAGTAGTAGTGGACTAGCCGGCGAGCAGTACTTC

clone_size: .
v_call: TRBV5-6
j_call: TRBJ2-7
d_call: TRBD1
cdr3_aa: CASSAGQGYEQYF
cdr3_nt: TGTGCCAGCAGCGCGGGACAGGGCTACGAGCAGTACTTC

clone_size: .
v_call: TRBV27
j_call: TRBJ2-7
d_call: .
cdr3_aa: CASSLVGYEQYF
cdr3_nt: TGTGCCAGCAGCTTAGTCGGCTACGAGCAGTACTTC

clone_size: once
v_call: TRBV25-1
j_call: TRBJ1-5
d_call: .
cdr3_aa: CASSGSRSSSNQPQHF
cdr3_nt: TGTGCCAGCAGTGGAAGCAGGTCCTCAAGCAATCAGCCCCAGCATTTT

clone_size: .
v_call: TRBV27
j_call: TRBJ1-2
d_call: TRBD1
cdr3_aa: CASSTGQGLGYTF
cdr3_nt: TGTGCCAGCAGTACAGGACAGGGTCTTGGCTACACCTTC

clone_size: .
v_call: TRBV11-3
j_call: TRBJ2-7
d_call: .
cdr3_aa: CASSLALAWGLRYEQYF
cdr3_nt: TGTGCCAGCAGCTTAGCCCTTGCTTGGGGGCTACGCTACGAGCAGTACTTC

clone_size: .
v_call: TRBV30
j_call: TRBJ2-7
d_call: TRBD2
cdr3_aa: CAWSFHSGRGYEQYF
cdr3_nt: TGTGCCTGGAGTTTCCATAGCGGGAGAGGGTACGAGCAGTACTTC

clone_size: .
v_call: TRBV6-1
j_call: TRBJ2-5
d_call: TRBD2
cdr3_aa: CASNRGGMGETQYF
cdr3_nt: TGTGCCAGCAATCGGGGAGGGATGGGGGAGACCCAGTACTTC

clone_size: .
v_call: TRBV5-4
j_call: TRBJ2-7
d_call: TRBD2
cdr3_aa: CASSPTPGLETYEQYF
cdr3_nt: TGTGCCAGCAGCCCAACGCCGGGACTAGAGACCTACGAGCAGTACTTC

clone_size: few
v_call: TRBV9
j_call: TRBJ1-2
d_call: TRBD1
cdr3_aa: CASAPGTGFGYTF
cdr3_nt: TGTGCCAGCGCCCCCGGGACAGGGTTCGGCTACACCTTC

clone_size: .
v_call: TRBV5-4
j_call: TRBJ2-5
d_call: .
cdr3_aa: CASSSTGNSETQYF
cdr3_nt: TGTGCCAGCAGTTCTACAGGGAATTCGGAGACCCAGTACTTC

clone_size: .
v_call: TRBV10-3
j_call: TRBJ2-7
d_call: TRBD1
cdr3_aa: CAISDLGQGIYEQYF
cdr3_nt: TGTGCCATCAGTGACCTCGGACAGGGAATCTACGAGCAGTACTTC

clone_size: .
v_call: TRBV15
j_call: TRBJ2-7
d_call: .
cdr3_aa: CATSRDAGGANSYEQYF
cdr3_nt: TGTGCCACCAGCAGAGATGCTGGGGGGGCGAACTCCTACGAGCAGTACTTC